A selection of T cell receptor beta chains follows, all from one sample in a study of blood T cell repertoires in COVID-19. The assay was immunoSEQ multiplex PCR, and TCRdb's table has in-frame clones only and misses some. The data contain approximately 180,000 clones, approximately 73% of them singletons. The sample comprised PBMCs or T cells enriched from blood (not recorded which). The receptors were gathered from a woman between 45 and 60 years old with acute COVID-19. CDR3s include the opening cysteine and the closing phenylalanine or tryptophan. The D gene is left open where the match is weak. The size entry is marked missing in some rows and otherwise reads once, few, many or a size class.

V gene,clone size,J gene,D gene,CDR3 length,CDR3 DNA,CDR3 protein
TRBV24-1,NA,TRBJ1-2,NA,13,TGTGCCACCAGTGATGGGGGGGGCTATGGCTACACCTTC,CATSDGGGYGYTF
TRBV4-2,NA,TRBJ2-3,TRBD2,18,TGTGCCAGCAGCCAAGAATTGACAGGGAGCGGGGGGCCCCCAGCGCAGTATTTT,CASSQELTGSGGPPAQYF
TRBV7-2,NA,TRBJ1-2,NA,12,TGTGCCAGCAGCTTAGTCTACTATGGCTACACCTTC,CASSLVYYGYTF
TRBV27,NA,TRBJ1-6,NA,19,TGTGCCAGCAGTTTATCGATTTCGGCAGGCGAACTTCATAATTCACCCCTCCACTTT,CASSLSISAGELHNSPLHF
TRBV5-6,NA,TRBJ1-5,TRBD1,18,TGTGCCAGCAGCTTGCTGGGACAGGGGGCCTATAGCAATCAGCCCCAGCATTTT,CASSLLGQGAYSNQPQHF
TRBV19,NA,TRBJ1-5,NA,16,TGTGCCAGTAGTATAGCGGGGGGGGGTCTCAATCAGCCCCAGCATTTT,CASSIAGGGLNQPQHF
TRBV7-2,NA,TRBJ1-1,NA,15,TGTGCCAGCAGCTTAGGTATGGTAGGGAGTACTGAAGCTTTCTTT,CASSLGMVGSTEAFF
TRBV5-4,once,TRBJ2-5,TRBD2,14,TGTGCCAGCAGCCCGACTAGCGACCAAGAGACCCAGTACTTC,CASSPTSDQETQYF
TRBV4-1,NA,TRBJ2-4,NA,16,TGCGCCAGCAGCCAAGATATCTCAGGGGGAGGAAACATTCAGTACTTC,CASSQDISGGGNIQYF
TRBV4-3,NA,TRBJ2-2,TRBD1,15,TGCGCCAGCAGCCGAGGGACAGGGTCCACCGGGGAGCTGTTTTTT,CASSRGTGSTGELFF
TRBV9,NA,TRBJ2-1,TRBD2,19,TGTGCCAGCAGCGTAGTTAGTGCGGCTAGCGGGTTGAACCTCAATGAGCAGTTCTTC,CASSVVSAASGLNLNEQFF
TRBV18,once,TRBJ1-5,TRBD1,14,TGTGCCAGCTCACGACGAGGGGGCAGTCAGCCCCAGCATTTT,CASSRRGGSQPQHF
TRBV3-1/TRBV3-2,once,TRBJ2-4,NA,16,TGTGCCAGCAGCCAACGGTCTGGGGGCATTGAAAACATTCAGTACTTC,CASSQRSGGIENIQYF
TRBV30,NA,TRBJ1-1,NA,14,TGTGCCTGGACCCGGGGTTGGGCGGGGACTGAAGCTTTCTTT,CAWTRGWAGTEAFF